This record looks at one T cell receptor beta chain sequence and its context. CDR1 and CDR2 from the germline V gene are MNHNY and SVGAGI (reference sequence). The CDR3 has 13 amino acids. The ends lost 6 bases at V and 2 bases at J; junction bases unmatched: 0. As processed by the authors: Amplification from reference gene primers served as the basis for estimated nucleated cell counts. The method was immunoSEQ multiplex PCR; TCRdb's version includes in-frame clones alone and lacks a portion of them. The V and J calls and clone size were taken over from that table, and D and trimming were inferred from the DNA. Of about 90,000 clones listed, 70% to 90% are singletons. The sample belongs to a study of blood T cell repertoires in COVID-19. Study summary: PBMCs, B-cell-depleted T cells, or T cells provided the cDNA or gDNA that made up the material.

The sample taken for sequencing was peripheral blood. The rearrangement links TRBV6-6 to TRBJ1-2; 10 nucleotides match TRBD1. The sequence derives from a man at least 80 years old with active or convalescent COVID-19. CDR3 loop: CASRTGGNYGYTF. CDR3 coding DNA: TGTGCCAGCAGGACAGGGGGCAACTATGGCTACACCTTC.